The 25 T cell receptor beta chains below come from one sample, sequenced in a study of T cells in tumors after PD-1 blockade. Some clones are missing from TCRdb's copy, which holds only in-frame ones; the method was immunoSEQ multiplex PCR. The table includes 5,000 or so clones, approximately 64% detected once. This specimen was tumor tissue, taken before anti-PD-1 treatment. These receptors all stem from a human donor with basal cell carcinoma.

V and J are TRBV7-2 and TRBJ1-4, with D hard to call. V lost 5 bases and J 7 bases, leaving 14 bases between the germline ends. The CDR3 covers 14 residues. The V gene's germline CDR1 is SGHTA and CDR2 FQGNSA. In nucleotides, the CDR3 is TGTGCCAGCAGCCCCACCTGGCGGTCTGAAAAACTGTTTTTT. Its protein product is CASSPTWRSEKLFF.

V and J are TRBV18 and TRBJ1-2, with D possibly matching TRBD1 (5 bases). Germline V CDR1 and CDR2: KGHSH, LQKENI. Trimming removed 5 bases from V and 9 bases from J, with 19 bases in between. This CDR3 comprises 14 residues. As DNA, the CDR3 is TGTGCCAGCTCAGGGACGGGCGACTCTATTAGCTACACCTTC. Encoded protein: CASSGTGDSISYTF.

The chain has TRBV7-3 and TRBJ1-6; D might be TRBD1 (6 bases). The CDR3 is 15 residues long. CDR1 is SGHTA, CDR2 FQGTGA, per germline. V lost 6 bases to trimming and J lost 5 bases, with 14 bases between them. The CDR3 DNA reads TGTGCCAGCAGTATACGAGGGGGGGATAATTCACCCCTCCACTTT. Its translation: CASSIRGGDNSPLHF.

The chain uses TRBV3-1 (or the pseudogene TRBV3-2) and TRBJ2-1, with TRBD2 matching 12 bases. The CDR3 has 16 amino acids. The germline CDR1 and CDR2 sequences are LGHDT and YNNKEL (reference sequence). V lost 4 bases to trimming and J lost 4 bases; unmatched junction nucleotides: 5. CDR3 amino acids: CASSPGLAGNYNEQFF. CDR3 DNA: TGTGCCAGCAGCCCTGGACTAGCGGGGAATTACAATGAGCAGTTCTTC.

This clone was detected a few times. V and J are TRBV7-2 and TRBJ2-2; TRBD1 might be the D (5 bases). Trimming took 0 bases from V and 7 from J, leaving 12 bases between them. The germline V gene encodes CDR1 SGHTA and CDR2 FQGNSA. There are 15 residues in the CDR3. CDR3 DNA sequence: TGTGCCAGCAGCTTAGCGTTGGGGCAATTCGGGGAGCTGTTTTTT. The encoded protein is CASSLALGQFGELFF.

The CDR3 coding sequence is TGTGCCAGCAGCTTAGCGCGTTCCGCGGGGAACACTGAAGCTTTCTTT. It specifies CASSLARSAGNTEAFF. The chain uses TRBV7-8 and TRBJ1-1; D is ambiguous. V was cut by 0 bases and J by 1 base, with 12 bases left in between. Germline CDR1 SGHVS, CDR2 FQNEAQ. The CDR3 totals 16 residues.

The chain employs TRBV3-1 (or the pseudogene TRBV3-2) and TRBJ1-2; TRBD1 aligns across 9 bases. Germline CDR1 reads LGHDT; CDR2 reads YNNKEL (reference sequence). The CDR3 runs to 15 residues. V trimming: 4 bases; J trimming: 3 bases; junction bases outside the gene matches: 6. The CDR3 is CASSPWDRADYGYTF. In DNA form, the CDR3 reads TGTGCCAGCAGCCCCTGGGACAGGGCGGACTATGGCTACACCTTC.

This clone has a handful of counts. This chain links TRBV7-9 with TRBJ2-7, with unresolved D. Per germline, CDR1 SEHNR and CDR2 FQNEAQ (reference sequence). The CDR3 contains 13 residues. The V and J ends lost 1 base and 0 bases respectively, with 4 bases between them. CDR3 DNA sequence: TGTGCCAGCAGCTTAGTAGCCTCCTACGAGCAGTACTTC. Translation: CASSLVASYEQYF.

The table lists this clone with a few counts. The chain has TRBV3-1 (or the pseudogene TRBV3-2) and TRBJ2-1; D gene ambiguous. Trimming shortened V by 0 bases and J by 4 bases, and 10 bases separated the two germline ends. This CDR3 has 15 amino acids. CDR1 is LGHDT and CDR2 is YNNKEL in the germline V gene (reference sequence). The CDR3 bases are TGTGCCAGCAGCCAAGATGGTGGCGAGTACAATGAGCAGTTCTTC. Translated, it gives CASSQDGGEYNEQFF.

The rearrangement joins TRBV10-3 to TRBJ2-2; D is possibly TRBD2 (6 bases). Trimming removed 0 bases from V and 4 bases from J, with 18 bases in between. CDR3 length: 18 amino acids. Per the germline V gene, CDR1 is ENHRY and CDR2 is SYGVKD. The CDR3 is CAISESRSGDWFTGELFF. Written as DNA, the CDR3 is TGTGCCATCAGTGAGTCAAGATCGGGGGACTGGTTCACCGGGGAGCTGTTTTTT.

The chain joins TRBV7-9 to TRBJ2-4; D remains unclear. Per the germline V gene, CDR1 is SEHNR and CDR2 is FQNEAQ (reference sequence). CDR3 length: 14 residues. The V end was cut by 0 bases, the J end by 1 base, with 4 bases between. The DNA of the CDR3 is TGTGCCAGCAGCTTAGCTGGGGCCAAAAACATTCAGTACTTC. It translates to CASSLAGAKNIQYF.

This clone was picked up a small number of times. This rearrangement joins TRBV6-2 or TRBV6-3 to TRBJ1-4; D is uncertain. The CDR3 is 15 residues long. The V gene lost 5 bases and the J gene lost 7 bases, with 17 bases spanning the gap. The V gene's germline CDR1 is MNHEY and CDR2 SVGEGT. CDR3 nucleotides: TGTGCCAGCAGTCCGGCGGGCCTGGTTTCTGAAAAACTGTTTTTT. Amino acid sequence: CASSPAGLVSEKLFF.

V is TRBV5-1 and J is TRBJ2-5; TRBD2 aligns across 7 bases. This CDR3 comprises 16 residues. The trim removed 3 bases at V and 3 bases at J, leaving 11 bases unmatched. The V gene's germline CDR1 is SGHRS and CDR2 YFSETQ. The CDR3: CASSSSGGSVKETQYF. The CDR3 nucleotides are TGCGCCAGCAGCTCCTCGGGGGGTTCGGTTAAAGAGACCCAGTACTTC.

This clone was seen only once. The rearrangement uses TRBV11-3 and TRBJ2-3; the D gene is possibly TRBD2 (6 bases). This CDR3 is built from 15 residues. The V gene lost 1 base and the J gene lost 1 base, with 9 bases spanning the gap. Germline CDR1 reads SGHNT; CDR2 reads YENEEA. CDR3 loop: CASSLGGGGTDTQYF. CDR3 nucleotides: TGTGCCAGCAGCTTAGGCGGCGGGGGCACAGATACGCAGTATTTT.

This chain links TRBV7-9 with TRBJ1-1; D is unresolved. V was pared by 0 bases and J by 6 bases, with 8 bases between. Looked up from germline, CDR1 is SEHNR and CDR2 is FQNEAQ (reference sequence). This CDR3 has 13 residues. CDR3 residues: CASSLAVGAEAFF. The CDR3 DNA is TGTGCCAGCAGCTTAGCTGTCGGGGCTGAAGCTTTCTTT.

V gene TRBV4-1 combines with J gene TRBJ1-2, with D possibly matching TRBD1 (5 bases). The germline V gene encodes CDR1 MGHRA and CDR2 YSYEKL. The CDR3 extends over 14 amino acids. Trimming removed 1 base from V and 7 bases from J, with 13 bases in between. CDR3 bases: TGCGCCAGCAGCCAAGGCAGGCTCCAGGGTGGCTACACCTTC. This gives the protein CASSQGRLQGGYTF.

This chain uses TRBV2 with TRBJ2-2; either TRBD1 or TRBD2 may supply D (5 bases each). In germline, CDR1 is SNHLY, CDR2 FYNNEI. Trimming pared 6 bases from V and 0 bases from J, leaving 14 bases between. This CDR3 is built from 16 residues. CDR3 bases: TGTGCCAGCAGATCCTTGGGGGTTCCGAACACCGGGGAGCTGTTTTTT. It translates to CASRSLGVPNTGELFF.

CDR3 sequence (DNA): TGCGCCAGCAGCTTGGTGGCAGGGGGCCGAACTGAAGCTTTCTTT. Translation gives CASSLVAGGRTEAFF. The V and J genes are TRBV5-1 and TRBJ1-1, with 8 bases that match TRBD1. The CDR3 spans 15 residues. Germline V gene sequence: CDR1 SGHRS, CDR2 YFSETQ. With V trimmed by 0 bases and J by 5 bases, 6 bases remained unmatched.

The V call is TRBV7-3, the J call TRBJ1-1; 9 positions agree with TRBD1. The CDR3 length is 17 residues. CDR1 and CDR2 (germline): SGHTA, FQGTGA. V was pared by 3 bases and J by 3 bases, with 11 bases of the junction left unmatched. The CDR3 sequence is CASSFEQGARGDTEAFF. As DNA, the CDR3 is TGTGCCAGCAGCTTCGAACAGGGGGCGCGTGGCGACACTGAAGCTTTCTTT.

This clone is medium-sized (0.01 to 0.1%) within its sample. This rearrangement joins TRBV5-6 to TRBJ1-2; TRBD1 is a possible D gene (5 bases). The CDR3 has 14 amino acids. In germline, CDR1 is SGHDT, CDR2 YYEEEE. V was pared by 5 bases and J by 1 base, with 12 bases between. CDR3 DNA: TGTGCCAGCAGTGGGGCGGGCAGTAACTATGGCTACACCTTC. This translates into CASSGAGSNYGYTF.

The CDR3 DNA follows: TGTGCCAGCAGTCAACAGAGAAGAGACACCGGGGAGCTGTTTTTT. It codes for CASSQQRRDTGELFF. The chain carries TRBV6-5 and TRBJ2-2; D not resolved. The ends were cut back, 5 bases at V and 3 bases at J, with 13 bases in the middle. Germline CDR1 is MNHEY and CDR2 is SVGAGI. The CDR3 consists of 15 residues.

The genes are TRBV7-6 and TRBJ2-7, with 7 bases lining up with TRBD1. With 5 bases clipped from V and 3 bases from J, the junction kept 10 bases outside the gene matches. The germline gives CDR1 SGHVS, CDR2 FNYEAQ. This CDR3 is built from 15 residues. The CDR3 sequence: CASSATPTGLYEQYF. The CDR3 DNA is TGTGCCAGCAGCGCGACACCGACAGGGCTCTACGAGCAGTACTTC.

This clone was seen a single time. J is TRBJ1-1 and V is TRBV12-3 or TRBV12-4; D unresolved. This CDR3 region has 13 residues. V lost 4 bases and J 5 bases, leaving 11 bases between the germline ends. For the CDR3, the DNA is TGTGCCAGCAGTTCGGGCCCCGCGACTGAAGCTTTCTTT. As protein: CASSSGPATEAFF.

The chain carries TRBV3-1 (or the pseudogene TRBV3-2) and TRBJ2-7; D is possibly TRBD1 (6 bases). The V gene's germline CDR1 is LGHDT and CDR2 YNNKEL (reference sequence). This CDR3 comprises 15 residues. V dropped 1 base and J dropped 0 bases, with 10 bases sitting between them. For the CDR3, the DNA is TGTGCCAGCAGCCAAGGGGACAAGATCTCCTACGAGCAGTACTTC. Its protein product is CASSQGDKISYEQYF.

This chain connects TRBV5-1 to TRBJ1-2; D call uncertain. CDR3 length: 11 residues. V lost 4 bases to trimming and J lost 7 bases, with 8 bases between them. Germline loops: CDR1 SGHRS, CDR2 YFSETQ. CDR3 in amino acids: CASSAGGGYTF. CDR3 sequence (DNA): TGCGCCAGCAGCGCTGGTGGTGGCTACACCTTC.